This T cell receptor (beta chain) came from a study of T cell clones after liver transplantation. The study, taken as a whole, reports: The donor-reactive repertoire was only partly measurable in a couple of subjects, lacking donor cells. Circulating graft-donor-reactive CD4 TCRbeta sequences fell significantly post-transplant in most of the 8 subjects.

As for this clone: Its antigen is still unknown.

Here immunoSEQ multiplex PCR was the method, and the copy in TCRdb shows in-frame clones only, minus some. Among around 70,000 clones listed, 90% to 95% were seen once. This CDR3 spans 16 amino acids. CDR1 and CDR2 from the germline V gene are MDHEN and SYDVKM. V was cut by 3 bases and J by 6 bases, with 19 bases left in between. The V and J genes are TRBV28 and TRBJ2-3; TRBD2 is a possible D gene (6 bases). The specimen comprised CD4+ T cells from blood, sampled about 27 months after liver transplant. The origin of this receptor is a human patient who received a liver transplant. Some T cells may have come from the graft donor. The CDR3 protein is CASSLGPQGGSDTQYF. The DNA of the CDR3 is TGTGCCAGCAGTTTGGGCCCGCAGGGAGGTTCGGATACGCAGTATTTT.